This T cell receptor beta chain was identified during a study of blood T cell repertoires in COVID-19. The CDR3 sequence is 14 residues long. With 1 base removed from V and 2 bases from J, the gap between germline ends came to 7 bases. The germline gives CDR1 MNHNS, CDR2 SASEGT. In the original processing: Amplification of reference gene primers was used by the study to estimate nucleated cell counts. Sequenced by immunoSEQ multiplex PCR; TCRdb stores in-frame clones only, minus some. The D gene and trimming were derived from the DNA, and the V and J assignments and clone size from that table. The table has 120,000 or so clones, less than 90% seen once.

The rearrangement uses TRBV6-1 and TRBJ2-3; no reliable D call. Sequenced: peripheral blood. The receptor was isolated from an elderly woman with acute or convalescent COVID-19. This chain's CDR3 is CASSEGSTTDTQYF. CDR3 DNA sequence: TGTGCCAGCAGTGAAGGGAGCACCACAGATACGCAGTATTTT.